The 4 T cell receptor beta chains presented below share a single source sample, sequenced in a study of shared clonotypes between healthy human individuals. The table came from immunoSEQ multiplex PCR; TCRdb's copy has only in-frame clones and leaves some out. The sample has over a million clones, approximately 80% seen once; the top ten hold 0.5% to 0.65%. Sequencing was done on a sample of memory CD4+ T cells from PBMCs. Subset meaning: CD45RA-negative fraction. These receptors all stem from a man aged 18 to 35 in good health. Some clones in this sample may be carry-over from other donors' samples.

The V gene is TRBV7-9, the J gene TRBJ2-7; D is ambiguous. There are 13 residues in the CDR3. V lost 8 bases to trimming and J lost 1 base, with 12 bases between them. Germline-derived CDR1 and CDR2 are SEHNR and FQNEAQ (reference sequence). This CDR3 reads CASLSRESYEQYF. Here the CDR3 DNA reads TGTGCCAGCTTGAGTCGAGAGTCCTACGAGCAGTACTTC.

This clone was detected only a few times. The chain couples TRBV29-1 to TRBJ2-5; no reliable D call. Per germline, CDR1 SQVTM and CDR2 ANQGSEA. The CDR3 length is 12 residues. Trimming pared 4 bases from V and 2 bases from J, leaving 8 bases between. The CDR3 is CSVGVQQETQYF. DNA of the CDR3: TGCAGCGTTGGTGTGCAGCAAGAGACCCAGTACTTC.

The chain couples TRBV11-3 to TRBJ1-1; no firm D call. Germline-derived CDR1 and CDR2 are SGHNT and YENEEA. V lost 1 base and J lost 2, with 17 bases in between. The CDR3 has 17 residues. CDR3 loop: CASSLVSQSTINTEAFF. As DNA, the CDR3 is TGTGCCAGCAGCTTAGTATCACAGTCAACAATTAACACTGAAGCTTTCTTT. Drawing the rest from reference TRBV11-3 and TRBJ1-1, the complete variable domain is EAGVVQSPRYKIIEKKQPVAFWCNPISGHNTLYWYLQNLGQGPELLIRYENEEAVDDSQLPKDRFSAERLKGVDSTLKIQPAELGDSAVYLCASSLVSQSTINTEAFFGQGTRLTVV.

The CDR3 DNA is TGTGCCAGCCGAGGGGACCAGGACACTGAAGCTTTCTTT. It is translated as CASRGDQDTEAFF. The chain is built from TRBV2 and TRBJ1-1, with D maybe TRBD1 (5 bases). The ends were cut back, 8 bases at V and 3 bases at J, with 13 bases in the middle. The V gene's germline CDR1 is SNHLY and CDR2 FYNNEI. The CDR3 length is 13 residues.